A single sample gave rise to the 2 T cell receptor beta chains below, sequenced in a study of cytomegalovirus exposure and HLA in healthy donors. PCR involved 60 Vbeta and 13 Jbeta primers. Sequenced by immunoSEQ multiplex PCR; TCRdb stores in-frame clones only, minus some. Its table lists 150,000 to 200,000 clones. What was sequenced was PBMCs. These receptor sequences come from a woman aged 60 to 75 in good health and CMV-seronegative.

The chain combines TRBV5-6 with TRBJ1-1, with D perhaps matching TRBD1 (6 bases). This CDR3 has 16 amino acids. V was pared by 4 bases and J by 5 bases, with 21 bases between. CDR1 is SGHDT and CDR2 is YYEEEE in the germline V gene. The chain's CDR3 is CASSPKARFTGTEAFF. The CDR3 DNA is TGTGCCAGCAGCCCAAAGGCCCGCTTTACAGGGACTGAAGCTTTCTTT.

The V call is TRBV27, the J call TRBJ1-1, with D tentatively TRBD1 (6 bases). The CDR3 is made up of 14 amino acids. Deletions cut 3 bases from V and 1 base from J, with 9 bases between. Germline CDR1 and CDR2: MNHEY and SMNVEV (reference sequence). CDR3 DNA sequence: TGTGCCAGCAGTTTGAGGACAGCGAACACTGAAGCTTTCTTT. Encoded protein: CASSLRTANTEAFF.